The 23 T cell receptor beta chains presented below share a single source sample, sequenced in a study of T-cell reconstitution after alpha-beta-depleted transplantation in children. As it was prepared, the TCRbeta library received unique molecular identifiers. TCRdb recomputed calls from the PCR reads with MiXCR, one row per CDR3 protein. The sample shows some 830,000 distinct CDR3 sequences, 15% to 20% of them seen only once. This specimen consisted of PBMCs, mostly from graft donor cells, obtained 360 days after TCRalphabeta/CD19-depleted stem cell transplant. Receptor source: a male patient younger than 18 who had a stem cell transplant for acute lymphoblastic leukemia, so the T cells may come from the graft donor.

This clonotype was picked up many times. This chain connects TRBV6-5 to TRBJ2-3, with no clear D. Germline V lookup: CDR1 MNHEY, CDR2 SVGAGI. The length of the CDR3 is 12 residues. V lost 9 bases to trimming and J lost 1 base, with 8 bases between them. CDR3 sequence: CASRSGTDTQYF. CDR3 in DNA: TGTGCCAGTCGATCTGGCACAGATACGCAGTATTTT.

The rearrangement uses TRBV4-1 and TRBJ2-7, with no clear D. This CDR3 contains 15 residues. V was cut by 1 base and J by 6 bases, with 16 bases left in between. Germline V gene lookup returns CDR1 MGHRA and CDR2 YSYEKL. The CDR3 nucleotides are TGCGCCAGCAGCCAAGGGCCAAGCAGTCCCGGCGAGCAGTACTTC. Translating it yields CASSQGPSSPGEQYF.

There are a few counts of this clonotype. The chain joins TRBV7-9 to TRBJ2-7; TRBD1 matches at 9 bases. This CDR3 comprises 17 residues. Looked up from germline, CDR1 is SEHNR and CDR2 is FQNEAQ (reference sequence). The V gene end was trimmed by 6 bases and the J gene end by 0 bases; junction bases not matched to a gene: 12. The CDR3 nucleotides are TGTGCCAGCAGTCCCCTAGGCGGGGGACAGGGCTCCTACGAGCAGTACTTC. This gives the protein CASSPLGGGQGSYEQYF.

This clonotype occurred a few times. The chain is built from TRBV7-2 and TRBJ1-5, with D tentatively TRBD1 (5 bases). Germline V gives CDR1 SGHTA, CDR2 FQGNSA. This CDR3 contains 13 residues. The V end was cut by 0 bases, the J end by 12 bases, with 12 bases between. The CDR3 DNA is TGTGCCAGCAGCTTAGCGGGGGTAGGGTTCCAGCATTTT. Its translation: CASSLAGVGFQHF.

The rearrangement uses TRBV18 and TRBJ1-2; no firm D call. The germline V gene has CDR1 KGHSH and CDR2 LQKENI. The germline V and J ends were trimmed by 2 bases and 2 bases, with 9 bases remaining between them. The CDR3 spans 14 residues. This CDR3 is CASSPAQLNYGYTF. The CDR3 region has the DNA TGTGCCAGCTCACCAGCTCAGCTAAACTATGGCTACACCTTC.

This clonotype came up a few times. V gene TRBV3-1 combines with J gene TRBJ2-5; possibly TRBD2 for D (5 bases). In germline, CDR1 is LGHDT, CDR2 YNNKEL (reference sequence). Trimming stripped 0 bases from V and 5 bases from J, with 13 bases between. CDR3 size: 15 residues. Written as DNA, the CDR3 is TGTGCCAGCAGCCAAGATCGACGCCGAGGGGAGACCCAGTACTTC. Its translation: CASSQDRRRGETQYF.

This chain joins TRBV18 and TRBJ1-1, with unresolved D. The length of the CDR3 is 14 residues. CDR1 and CDR2 from the germline V gene are KGHSH and LQKENI. The ends were cut back, 1 base at V and 1 base at J, with 7 bases in the middle. CDR3 in DNA: TGTGCCAGCTCACCACGCATTGGGAACACTGAAGCTTTCTTT. It translates to CASSPRIGNTEAFF.

This clonotype was seen ten or more times. The CDR3 nucleotides read TGTGCCAGCGCGGGACTAGCGGTCACAGATACGCAGTATTTT. Its protein product is CASAGLAVTDTQYF. The chain uses TRBV6-1 and TRBJ2-3; the match to TRBD2 covers 11 bases. J gave up 2 bases and V 8 bases, and 3 bases lay outside the gene matches. Germline values: CDR1 MNHNS, CDR2 SASEGT. CDR3 length equals 14 residues.

This chain connects TRBV4-1 to TRBJ2-7, with D possibly matching TRBD1 (5 bases). In germline, CDR1 is MGHRA, CDR2 YSYEKL. This CDR3 contains 15 residues. The V end lost 0 bases, the J end lost 7 bases, and 16 bases lay between the germline ends. The CDR3 region is CASSQDSETVMEQYF. The DNA of the CDR3 is TGCGCCAGCAGCCAAGATTCCGAGACAGTTATGGAGCAGTACTTC.

In this sample, this clonotype turned up a few times. The V gene is TRBV9, the J gene TRBJ2-7; 9 bases are shared with TRBD1. The CDR3 runs to 14 residues. Trimming took 3 bases from V and 7 from J; bases not matched to a gene: 8. Germline V gene data show CDR1 as SGDLS and CDR2 as YYNGEE. The CDR3 DNA follows: TGTGCCAGCAGCGCCCGGGACAGGGTTTGGGAGCAGTACTTC. Its protein is CASSARDRVWEQYF.

This clonotype was seen only a few times. The V gene is TRBV20-1, the J gene TRBJ2-2; 8 bases match TRBD1. The CDR3 loop spans 19 amino acids. Germline-derived CDR1 and CDR2 are DFQATT and SNEGSKA (reference sequence). V lost 2 bases to trimming and J lost 9 bases; unmatched junction nucleotides: 23. CDR3 loop: CSARPYSGGARRDTRELFF. The CDR3 coding sequence is TGCAGTGCTAGACCATATTCAGGGGGCGCGAGAAGGGATACCAGGGAGCTGTTTTTT.

The table lists this clonotype with a few counts. The chain links TRBV3-1 to TRBJ2-1; D is ambiguous. V was cut by 0 bases and J by 7 bases, with 4 bases left in between. CDR1 and CDR2 from the germline V gene are LGHDT and YNNKEL (reference sequence). The CDR3 has 12 amino acids. The CDR3 DNA sequence: TGTGCCAGCAGCCAAGATAGGAATGAGCAGTTCTTC. Its protein product is CASSQDRNEQFF.

This clonotype has a handful of counts. The gene calls are TRBV12-3 or TRBV12-4 and TRBJ1-1; D not certain. The CDR3 consists of 12 residues. Trimming removed 7 bases from V and 3 bases from J, with 9 bases in between. CDR3 coding DNA: TGTGCCAGCACCCCGAGGGACACTGAAGCTTTCTTT. This gives the protein CASTPRDTEAFF.

This clonotype was detected only a few times. This chain links TRBV7-8 with TRBJ2-7; D possibly uses TRBD1 or TRBD2 (5 bases each). V gave up 0 bases and J gave up 2 bases, with 14 bases separating them. The CDR3 has 16 amino acids. Germline V gene data show CDR1 as SGHVS and CDR2 as FQNEAQ. The CDR3 region is CASSLAPRDLTYEQYF. As DNA, the CDR3 is TGTGCCAGCAGCTTAGCGCCCCGGGACCTCACCTACGAGCAGTACTTC. The full variable domain, with the rest looked up from reference TRBV7-8 and TRBJ2-7, is GAGVSQSPRYKVAKRGQDVALRCDPISGHVSLFWYQQALGQGPEFLTYFQNEAQLDKSGLPSDRFFAERPEGSVSTLKIQRTQQEDSAVYLCASSLAPRDLTYEQYFGPGTRLTVT.

The CDR3 reads CASSLSSGRRDEQYF. The DNA of the CDR3 is TGTGCCAGCAGTTTATCAAGCGGGAGAAGGGACGAGCAGTACTTC. The chain recombines TRBV27 with TRBJ2-7, with 8 bases matching TRBD2. CDR3 length equals 15 residues. CDR1 MNHEY and CDR2 SMNVEV come from the germline V gene (reference sequence). Germline trimming cut 0 bases from V and 5 bases from J; bases unmatched to any gene: 6.

This clonotype came up many times. This chain connects TRBV7-2 to TRBJ2-5, with 8 positions matching TRBD2. J lost 5 bases, V lost 5 bases, and 10 bases had no gene match. The CDR3 consists of 15 residues. From germline, CDR1 is SGHTA and CDR2 FQGNSA. The chain's CDR3 is CASSPTAGEWETQYF. The CDR3 DNA reads as TGTGCCAGCAGCCCAACAGCGGGAGAGTGGGAGACCCAGTACTTC. The whole variable domain, filled in from reference TRBV7-2 and TRBJ2-5, reads GAGVSQSPSNKVTEKGKDVELRCDPISGHTALYWYRQSLGQGLEFLIYFQGNSAPDKSGLPSDRFSAERTGGSVSTLTIQRTQQEDSAVYLCASSPTAGEWETQYFGPGTRLLVL.

This clonotype was seen only a few times. V and J are TRBV4-1 and TRBJ1-2; perhaps TRBD1 as D (5 bases). The germline CDR1 and CDR2 sequences are MGHRA and YSYEKL. The CDR3 loop spans 16 amino acids. Trimming took 1 base from V and 8 from J, leaving 20 bases between them. The CDR3 sequence: CASSQAGRGPYGGYTF. The CDR3 region has the DNA TGCGCCAGCAGCCAAGCGGGGAGGGGCCCTTATGGGGGCTACACCTTC.

This clonotype showed up many times. The chain recombines TRBV5-1 with TRBJ2-7; unclear D gene. This CDR3 is built from 14 residues. The ends were cut back, 4 bases at V and 0 bases at J, with 11 bases in the middle. Germline assignment: CDR1 SGHRS and CDR2 YFSETQ. The CDR3 DNA follows: TGCGCCAGCAGCGGGTCTTTCAGCTCCTACGAGCAGTACTTC. Translation gives CASSGSFSSYEQYF.

This clonotype was recorded a few times. The chain joins TRBV11-2 to TRBJ2-7, with 7 positions matching TRBD2. The V gene end was trimmed by 1 base and the J gene end by 6 bases; junction bases not matched to a gene: 12. The CDR3 contains 16 residues. The germline V gene has CDR1 SGHAT and CDR2 FQNNGV. The CDR3 sequence is CASSLVLGGRAGEQYF. CDR3 in DNA: TGTGCCAGCAGCTTAGTTCTGGGTGGGAGGGCCGGCGAGCAGTACTTC.

This clonotype occurred many times. The CDR3 protein is CASSQGGNEQFF. CDR3 nucleotides: TGTGCCAGCAGTCAGGGAGGCAATGAGCAGTTCTTC. V is TRBV6-6 and J is TRBJ2-1; maybe TRBD2 (6 bases). V lost 5 bases and J 6 bases, leaving 8 bases between the germline ends. Germline assignment: CDR1 MNHNY and CDR2 SVGAGI (reference sequence). The CDR3 length is 12 residues.

The rearrangement links TRBV5-1 to TRBJ2-3; TRBD2 aligns across 8 bases. Germline CDR1 and CDR2: SGHRS and YFSETQ. This CDR3 has 16 residues. V shed 0 bases, J shed 0 bases, and the junction held 3 bases outside the gene matches. CDR3 in amino acids: CASSLGVAGSTDTQYF. The CDR3 DNA reads as TGCGCCAGCAGCTTGGGTGTAGCGGGAAGCACAGATACGCAGTATTTT.

A few counts support this clonotype. This chain joins TRBV5-6 and TRBJ1-3; D remains unclear. The CDR3 covers 13 residues. The germline CDR1 and CDR2 sequences are SGHDT and YYEEEE. V was trimmed by 3 bases and J by 3 bases, leaving 7 bases between them. This chain's CDR3 is CASSWGGGNTIYF. DNA for the CDR3: TGTGCCAGCAGCTGGGGAGGTGGAAACACCATATATTTT.

This clonotype was picked up a small number of times. The genes are TRBV9 and TRBJ2-2; D uncertain. Germline V CDR1 and CDR2: SGDLS, YYNGEE. The CDR3 consists of 15 residues. Between the trimmed V and J ends, which lost 4 bases and 1 base, there was a span of 11 bases. CDR3 sequence: CASSRKGKNTGELFF. CDR3 DNA: TGTGCCAGCAGCCGAAAAGGCAAGAACACCGGGGAGCTGTTTTTT.